These T cell receptor beta chains were read from a single sample in a study of T-cell reconstitution after alpha-beta-depleted transplantation in children. MiXCR, run by TCRdb on the PCR reads, gives a single entry per CDR3 protein. The table includes some 220,000 distinct CDR3 sequences, under 13% detected once. The material was PBMCs, obtained before TCRalphabeta/CD19-depleted stem cell transplant. The source is a child under two years old with acute myeloid leukemia, due to receive a stem cell transplant. The CDR3 runs from the conserved cysteine through the conserved F or W. Some rows mark clone size as missing; the rest say once, few, many or name a class of expanded clone.

>TRBV3-1|many|TRBJ2-5
CASSQVRGALETQYF
>TRBV25-1|many|TRBJ2-2
CASSEWSTGELFF
>TRBV20-1|many|TRBJ2-7
CSAVRREVYEQYF
>TRBV27|many|TRBJ1-1
CASSGTTAFRHTEAFF
>TRBV10-3|many|TRBJ1-1
CATSEGLNTEAFF
>TRBV4-1|.|TRBJ1-2
CASSQDWDSWDYGYTF
>TRBV11-2|many|TRBJ1-1
CASSLQGKGAEAFF
>TRBV2|.|TRBJ2-2
CTRSPPGLADSNTGELFF
>TRBV28|.|TRBJ2-7
CASGTGPTYEQYF
>TRBV3-1|many|TRBJ2-5
CASRSASETQYF
>TRBV29-1|few|TRBJ2-1
CSASHRAGHEQFF
>TRBV12-3/TRBV12-4|many|TRBJ1-2
CASLSDSNYGYTF
>TRBV7-2|many|TRBJ1-2
CASSPPLDGTYGYTF
>TRBV9|many|TRBJ2-1
CASSVGWGPLAGEQFF
>TRBV4-2|many|TRBJ1-4
CASSPLRWGKLFF
>TRBV5-1|once|TRBJ2-6
CANSLDGSGANVLTF
>TRBV7-6|many|TRBJ1-1
CASSFTRGRDTEAFF
>TRBV10-3|many|TRBJ2-1
CAISEWGIEQFF
>TRBV7-2|many|TRBJ2-7
CASSASLATYEQYF
>TRBV24-1|many|TRBJ1-2
CATSDADSYGYTF
>TRBV5-1|many|TRBJ1-1
CASSDRVTGTEAFF
>TRBV24-1|many|TRBJ2-1
CATSGDVGYNEQFF
>TRBV28|many|TRBJ2-3
CASQDGGAVTDTQYF
>TRBV3-1|many|TRBJ2-4
CASSLQVFGDIQYF
>TRBV20-1|many|TRBJ1-5
CSARGVRGYNQPQHF
>TRBV11-2|.|TRBJ2-1
CASGLSGEGDEQFF
>TRBV4-2|many|TRBJ2-1
CASSQPGLADNEQFF
>TRBV9|.|TRBJ2-7
CASSENRDRGVYEQYF
>TRBV29-1|many|TRBJ2-1
CSVEQMGGNEQFF
>TRBV2|.|TRBJ2-1
CASTVGHEQFF
>TRBV28|many|TRBJ2-1
CASSLAGDASSYNEQFF
>TRBV4-1|many|TRBJ2-1
CASSQDENEQFF
>TRBV9|many|TRBJ1-6
CASSVGWDNSPLHF
>TRBV5-3|.|TRBJ2-7
CAMGLIGGEQYF
>TRBV7-6|many|TRBJ1-1
CASSKKGGIQNTEAFF
>TRBV5-5|many|TRBJ2-7
CASKRDTYEQYF
>TRBV7-2|many|TRBJ2-5
CASTLSGETQYF
>TRBV29-1|many|TRBJ2-2
CSVQEGGSFYTGELFF
>TRBV6-1|.|TRBJ2-7
CASTAVAGVYEQYF
>TRBV6-2/TRBV6-3|many|TRBJ2-1
CASRGTWPGSEQFF
>TRBV6-5|many|TRBJ2-5
CASSSDLQETQYF
>TRBV3-1|many|TRBJ2-1
CASSRQDGSSYNEQFF
>TRBV6-2/TRBV6-3|many|TRBJ2-5
CASSSSGRAKTQYF
>TRBV4-1|many|TRBJ2-2
CASSLFSGQGQGGELFF
>TRBV20-1|many|TRBJ2-3
CSARAPSGRDADTQYF
>TRBV11-2|many|TRBJ2-1
CASSRPPPWASGTSNEQFF
>TRBV28|once|TRBJ2-1
CASSFLRLGDEQFF
>TRBV5-1|.|TRBJ2-3
CASSLVGDLTDTQYF
>TRBV29-1|few|TRBJ2-3
CSVEGREATDTQYF
>TRBV4-3|.|TRBJ2-7
CASSQIVGKSSYEQYF
>TRBV20-1|many|TRBJ1-6
CSARGGNSPLHF
>TRBV5-1|many|TRBJ1-1
CASSYWVNTEAFF
>TRBV7-9|many|TRBJ1-2
CASSTRGGGFGGYTF
>TRBV5-5|many|TRBJ2-7
CASSLEGALPYEQYF
>TRBV19|many|TRBJ2-3
CASSSAGTGGKDTQYF